Listed below are T cell receptor beta chains from one sample, sequenced in a study of OX40 agonist ivuxolimab in advanced cancers. The assay was immunoSEQ multiplex PCR, and TCRdb's table has in-frame clones only and misses some. The sample contains about 69,000 clones, 90% of which appear only once. The source material was CD4+ or CD8+ T cells sorted from blood, sampled in a trial of the OX40 agonist ivuxolimab. The receptors derive from an adult with an advanced solid tumor such as melanoma, head and neck, liver or kidney cancer. Each CDR3 is given with its conserved first and last residue. A D gene is named only where the DNA matches it firmly. Clone size appears in some rows only: once, few, many, or a class for an expanded clone.

TRBV6-4	TRBD2	TRBJ2-3	.	TGTGCCAGCAGTGACTGGGTGACTAGCGGGAGGACAGATACGCAGTATTTT	CASSDWVTSGRTDTQYF
TRBV11-1	.	TRBJ2-2	.	TGTGCCAGCAGCTTATCAACCGGGGAGCTGTTTTTT	CASSLSTGELFF
TRBV27	TRBD1	TRBJ1-4	.	TGTGCCAGCAAAACCCTCTCCCGGGACAGGGGGCACCTTAATGAAAAACTGTTTTTT	CASKTLSRDRGHLNEKLFF
TRBV19	.	TRBJ1-4	.	TGTGCCAGTAGTATGGTCCCAGGAAGAAATGAAAAACTGTTTTTT	CASSMVPGRNEKLFF
TRBV4-1	.	TRBJ2-4	.	TGCGCCAGCAGCCAAGAACACCGCATAGCCAAAAACATTCAGTACTTC	CASSQEHRIAKNIQYF
TRBV5-4	TRBD2	TRBJ2-5	.	TGTGCCAGCAGCTGGAAGACTAGCGGTCAAGAGACCCAGTACTTC	CASSWKTSGQETQYF
TRBV4-3	.	TRBJ2-7	.	TGCGCCAGCAGCCAAGATTTGGGGTACGAGCAGTACTTC	CASSQDLGYEQYF
TRBV5-1	TRBD1	TRBJ1-1	.	TGCGCCAGCAGCCCCGGGACAGGGGGAGTTGTGAACACTGAAGCTTTCTTT	CASSPGTGGVVNTEAFF
TRBV4-2	TRBD2	TRBJ2-1	.	TGTGCCAGCAGCCGACAACTAGCGGGAGTGGGGAATGAGCAGTTCTTC	CASSRQLAGVGNEQFF
TRBV11-3	.	TRBJ1-4	.	TGTGCCAGCAGCAGGACGGCCTTCAATGAAAAACTGTTTTTT	CASSRTAFNEKLFF
TRBV6-1	.	TRBJ1-5	few	TGTGCCAGCAGCCGGGGCAGGGAGGGTCATCAGCCCCAGCATTTT	CASSRGREGHQPQHF
TRBV18	TRBD1	TRBJ1-1	.	TGTGCCAGCTCACTCCAGGGGGGGCCGAACACTGAAGCTTTCTTT	CASSLQGGPNTEAFF
TRBV6-5	.	TRBJ1-5	.	TGTGCCAGCAGTTACTCGAGTGAAAATCAGCCCCAGCATTTT	CASSYSSENQPQHF
TRBV6-6	.	TRBJ2-1	.	TGTGCCAGCAGTTACGGAAAGGGGAGCTCCTACAATGAGCAGTTCTTC	CASSYGKGSSYNEQFF
TRBV28	.	TRBJ1-4	few	TGTGCCAGCAGTTTATCCGAAAAACTGTTTTTT	CASSLSEKLFF
TRBV6-5	.	TRBJ1-1	.	TGTGCCAGCACCCAAGGCCACCTTAACACTGAAGCTTTCTTT	CASTQGHLNTEAFF
TRBV5-8	.	TRBJ2-2	.	TGTGCCAGCAGAATTTTTGTAGGGGAGACCGGGGAGCTGTTTTTT	CASRIFVGETGELFF
TRBV28	.	TRBJ2-2	.	TGTGCCAGCGGCTCGATTCGAGACACCGGGGAGCTGTTTTTT	CASGSIRDTGELFF
TRBV19	TRBD1	TRBJ1-1	.	TGTGCCAGTAGTATGGGACAGGGAGAGACTGAAGCTTTCTTT	CASSMGQGETEAFF
TRBV9	.	TRBJ1-2	.	TGTGCCAACAGTATTTCGGGGGCTTCCCAAATTGGCTACACCTTC	CANSISGASQIGYTF
TRBV5-4	TRBD1	TRBJ2-5	.	TGTGCCAGCAGCGGGCGACAGGGGCCGTCAGAGACCCAGTACTTC	CASSGRQGPSETQYF
TRBV9	.	TRBJ2-1	.	TGTGCCAGCAGCGTAGCCCCACAGGGTAATTTTGAGCAGTTCTTC	CASSVAPQGNFEQFF
TRBV18	TRBD2	TRBJ2-5	.	TGTGCCAGCTCACCAAGGCTAGCGGGAGTCGGGCAGACCCAGTACTTC	CASSPRLAGVGQTQYF
TRBV11-3	.	TRBJ2-7	once	TGTGCCAGCAGCTTAGGGGACCCGTTGTACTTC	CASSLGDPLYF
TRBV28	.	TRBJ2-1	.	TGTGCCAGCAGTCCCGGATACAATGAGCAGTTCTTC	CASSPGYNEQFF
TRBV11-2	TRBD2	TRBJ2-3	.	TGTGCCAGCAGCGCCCCCCGTGGTAGCGGGAGGACCAGCACAGATACGCAGTATTTT	CASSAPRGSGRTSTDTQYF
TRBV5-1	.	TRBJ2-5	.	TGCGCCAGCAGCCCCGTCCCGATACAGGGCTCAAGGGAGACCCAGTACTTC	CASSPVPIQGSRETQYF
TRBV28	.	TRBJ1-1	once	TGTGCCAGCAGTTTAGAACAGGGTAAGGTTGAAGCTTTCTTT	CASSLEQGKVEAFF
TRBV7-2	.	TRBJ2-4	.	TGTGCCAGCAGCCTCACAAAAAACATTCAGTACTTC	CASSLTKNIQYF
TRBV28	.	TRBJ2-7	once	TGTGCCAGCAGTTCGACGAGATCTCTCCACGAGCAGTACTTC	CASSSTRSLHEQYF
TRBV19	.	TRBJ1-2	.	TGTGCCAGTAGTTTCAGATCCGGGGGCTACACCTTC	CASSFRSGGYTF
TRBV7-2	.	TRBJ2-3	.	TGTGCCAGCAGCTTACGTTACGAGGACACGCAGTATTTT	CASSLRYEDTQYF
TRBV19	TRBD1	TRBJ2-3	.	TGTGCCAGTAGTACACGGACAGGGGCAGATACGCAGTATTTT	CASSTRTGADTQYF